This T cell receptor beta chain was profiled in a study of blood T cell repertoires in COVID-19. Study-wide context: The United States, Italy and Spain supplied acute and convalescent COVID-19 samples.

Per the germline V gene, CDR1 is LGHNA and CDR2 is YNFKEQ. V shed 4 bases and J shed 6 bases, with 18 bases lying between them. The CDR3 length is 15 residues. Profiling relied on immunoSEQ multiplex PCR, and the TCRdb table lists in-frame clones only, not all of them. The table records about half a million clones, roughly nine tenths of them present only once. Enrolled during active infection, Seattle patients were then followed longitudinally. Source material: peripheral blood. V gene TRBV4-2 combines with J gene TRBJ1-2; D uncertain. This TCR derives from a man younger than 30 with COVID-19, enrolled during active disease. The CDR3 DNA sequence: TGTGCCAGCAGCCTTCTAGGGCAAAGGAGGGATGGCTACACCTTC. Its translation: CASSLLGQRRDGYTF.